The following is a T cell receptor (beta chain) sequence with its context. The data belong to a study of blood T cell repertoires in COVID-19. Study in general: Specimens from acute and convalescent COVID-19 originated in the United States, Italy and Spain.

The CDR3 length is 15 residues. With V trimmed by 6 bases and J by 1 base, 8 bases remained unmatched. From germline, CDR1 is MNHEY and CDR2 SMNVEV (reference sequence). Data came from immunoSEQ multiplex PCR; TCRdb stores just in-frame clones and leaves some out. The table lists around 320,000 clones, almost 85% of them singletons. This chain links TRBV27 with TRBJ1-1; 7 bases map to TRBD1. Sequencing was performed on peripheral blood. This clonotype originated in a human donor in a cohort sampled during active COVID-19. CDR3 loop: CASSRLQGRNTEAFF. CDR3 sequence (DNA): TGTGCCAGCAGCCGACTACAGGGGCGGAACACTGAAGCTTTCTTT.